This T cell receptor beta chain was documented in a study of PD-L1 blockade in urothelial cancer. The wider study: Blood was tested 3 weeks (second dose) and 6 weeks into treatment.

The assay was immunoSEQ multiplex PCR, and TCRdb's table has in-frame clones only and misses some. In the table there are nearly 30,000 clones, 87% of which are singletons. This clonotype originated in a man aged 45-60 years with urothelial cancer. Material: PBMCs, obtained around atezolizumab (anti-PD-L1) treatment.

The CDR3 region is CAWTQMTGTYEQYF. The CDR3 nucleotides read TGTGCCTGGACCCAAATGACAGGGACCTACGAGCAGTACTTC. J is TRBJ2-7 and V is TRBV30; 7 nucleotides line up with TRBD1. CDR3 size: 14 residues. Germline V gene sequence: CDR1 GTSNPN, CDR2 SVGIG (reference sequence). J was trimmed by 2 bases and V by 4 bases; bases with no gene match: 8.